This T cell receptor beta chain was retrieved from a study of early T cells in non-severe SARS-CoV-2 infection. Across the whole study: Chains stayed unpaired after sequencing of bulk RNA from unsorted whole blood. Overall study findings and caveats: Database matching using VDJdb favored anti-spike CD8 responses, with private and CD4 specificities left missing.

cDNA molecules, individually, were tagged with unique molecular identifiers. In TCRdb, the 5' RACE reads were re-called with MiXCR into one record per CDR3 protein. The sample has about 64,000 distinct CDR3 sequences, roughly 8.2% seen once. This clonotype has ten or more counts. Its specificity is unknown. Per the germline V gene, CDR1 is SEHNR and CDR2 is FQNEAQ (reference sequence). V was trimmed by 5 bases and J by 0 bases, leaving 11 bases between them. The CDR3 spans 15 residues. The sample was whole blood, taken at baseline. This TCR derives from an adult who was a healthcare worker with PCR-confirmed SARS-CoV-2 infection or an uninfected control (not recorded which). The V call is TRBV7-9, the J call TRBJ1-3; D may be TRBD1 (6 bases). CDR3 DNA: TGTGCCAGCAGCCACGGACAGCACTCTGGAAACACCATATATTTT. It translates to CASSHGQHSGNTIYF.